This TCR beta chain was identified in a study of T-cell reconstitution after alpha-beta-depleted transplantation in children. On this clonotype: What it binds is unknown.

The ends were cut back, 2 bases at V and 2 bases at J, with 11 bases in the middle. Germline V gives CDR1 SGHTA, CDR2 FQGNSA. The CDR3 contains 15 residues. Preparation of the TCRbeta library involved a method that used unique molecular identifiers. TCRdb re-derived calls from the PCR reads in MiXCR, one entry per CDR3 protein. The sample has nearly 350,000 distinct CDR3 sequences; roughly 16% are singletons. Study-level results: Once a year had passed after transplant, T-cell counts and diversity came mostly from newly produced T cells. There were some patients whose high TCRbeta diversity at day 60 came from surviving recipient T cells and thymic progenitors. Expanded graft clones, several hundred of them, were reportedly the source of alpha-beta T cells about two months after transplant.

The receptor's source is a male patient aged 2-10 years who had a stem cell transplant for acute lymphoblastic leukemia, so the T cells may come from the graft donor. The V and J genes are TRBV7-2 and TRBJ2-3, with D perhaps being TRBD1 or TRBD2 (5 bases each). The sequences come from PBMCs, mostly from graft donor cells, collected 360 days after TCRalphabeta/CD19-depleted stem cell transplant. The CDR3 is CASSLSPGLTDTQYF. The CDR3 DNA sequence: TGTGCCAGCAGCTTATCTCCGGGGCTCACAGATACGCAGTATTTT. The entire variable domain, with the rest obtained from reference TRBV7-2 and TRBJ2-3, is as follows: GAGVSQSPSNKVTEKGKDVELRCDPISGHTALYWYRQSLGQGLEFLIYFQGNSAPDKSGLPSDRFSAERTGGSVSTLTIQRTQQEDSAVYLCASSLSPGLTDTQYFGPGTRLTVL.